A selection of T cell receptor beta chains follows, all from one sample in a study of human T cells and chemical hapten exposure. TCRdb re-derived calls from the RACE reads in MiXCR, one entry per CDR3 protein. Among about 82,000 distinct CDR3 sequences listed, more than 10% were seen once. The starting material was whole blood, obtained in connection with sensitization to the hapten diphenylcyclopropenone (DPC). The receptors here all came from a woman aged 45-65 years with alopecia areata. Some clones in this sample may be carry-over from other donors' samples. Both conserved end residues are part of each CDR3. Each record gives: clone size, D gene, V gene, J gene, CDR3 DNA, CDR3 protein. D genes are given only for firm matches. Part of the rows lack a size; the others show once, few, many or a class for expanded clones.

many,.,TRBV27,TRBJ2-7,TGTGCCAGCAGTTTATCCACAGTGGGGGGTTCCTACGAGCAGTACTTC,CASSLSTVGGSYEQYF
few,.,TRBV11-2,TRBJ2-3,TGTGCCAGCAGCTTACGGTTTCCAGCGGTCGGCACAGATACGCAGTATTTT,CASSLRFPAVGTDTQYF
many,.,TRBV7-3,TRBJ2-5,TGTGCCAGCAGCCAACAGGGACGGGTCGGGGAGACCCAGTACTTC,CASSQQGRVGETQYF
few,.,TRBV20-1,TRBJ1-3,TGCAGTGCTAGAGATATTAGGCAGCTTACGGGAAACACCATATATTTT,CSARDIRQLTGNTIYF
many,.,TRBV27,TRBJ2-7,TGTGCCACGGGGGAGCCCTCCTACGAGCAGTACTTC,CATGEPSYEQYF
many,.,TRBV9,TRBJ2-1,TGTGCCAGCAGCTCCCGGGACCACGGTGAGCAGTTCTTC,CASSSRDHGEQFF
.,.,TRBV2,TRBJ1-4,TGTGCCAGCAGTGGGCGGCGGGGAGATGCTGAAAAACTGTTTTTT,CASSGRRGDAEKLFF
.,TRBD2,TRBV6-5,TRBJ2-1,TGTGCCAGCAGTTACACTTCTAGCGGGAGGAATGAGCAGTTCTTC,CASSYTSSGRNEQFF
few,TRBD2,TRBV29-1,TRBJ2-7,TGCAGCGTACTCGGGACTAGCGGGAGTTCCTACGAGCAGTACTTC,CSVLGTSGSSYEQYF
many,.,TRBV11-2,TRBJ1-5,TGTGCCAGCAGCCCCTTGAGCGGCAATCAGCCCCAGCATTTT,CASSPLSGNQPQHF
few,.,TRBV4-3,TRBJ2-2,TGCGCCAGCAGCCAAGTGGCCGGGGGGCCCGGGGAGCTGTTTTTT,CASSQVAGGPGELFF
many,TRBD2,TRBV29-1,TRBJ2-1,TGCAGCCTAGGGACTAGCGGGAGGGCGGGTGAGCAGTTCTTC,CSLGTSGRAGEQFF
many,TRBD1,TRBV5-1,TRBJ1-1,TGCGCCAGCAACAGGGGAACGGTGAACACTGAAGCTTTCTTT,CASNRGTVNTEAFF
.,.,TRBV29-1,TRBJ2-3,TGCAGCGTTGAAGGGTTAACAAGCACAGATACGCAGTATTTT,CSVEGLTSTDTQYF
.,TRBD2,TRBV11-3,TRBJ2-1,TGTGCCAGCAGCTTAGCTAGCGGGAGGCCCCAAAATGAGCAGTTCTTC,CASSLASGRPQNEQFF
few,TRBD2,TRBV20-1,TRBJ2-3,TGCAGTGCTACGGGATCGAGCGGGAGGGAAGCGGATACGCAGTATTTT,CSATGSSGREADTQYF
few,TRBD1,TRBV24-1,TRBJ2-3,TGTGCCACCAGGGGACAGGTCACAGATACGCAGTATTTT,CATRGQVTDTQYF
many,.,TRBV11-2,TRBJ1-1,TGTGCCAGCAGCTTAGATATGTCGGGGAACACTGAAGCTTTCTTT,CASSLDMSGNTEAFF
many,.,TRBV6-6,TRBJ2-7,TGTGCCACCTCCTTTGCGTCCACCTACGAGCAGTACTTC,CATSFASTYEQYF
many,.,TRBV7-9,TRBJ2-7,TGTGCCAGCAGCAGACTAGATTACGAGCAGTACTTC,CASSRLDYEQYF
.,TRBD1,TRBV5-6,TRBJ2-7,TGTGCCAGCAGCTGGGACAGGGAGTCCTACGAGCAGTACTTC,CASSWDRESYEQYF
many,.,TRBV20-1,TRBJ2-1,TGCAGTGCTAGCGGAGAGGGGGGATTCGGGAGTCCCAATGAGCAGTTCTTC,CSASGEGGFGSPNEQFF
many,TRBD1,TRBV27,TRBJ2-6,TGTGCCAGCAGTAAAGAAGACAGGGGCGCTGGGGCCAACGTCCTGACTTTC,CASSKEDRGAGANVLTF
many,.,TRBV20-1,TRBJ2-2,TGCAGTGCTAGAGACGGTCACGGGGAGCTGTTTTTT,CSARDGHGELFF
few,TRBD1,TRBV5-1,TRBJ1-4,TGCGCCAGCAGCCCTCCGGACAGGGCTAATGAAAAACTGTTTTTT,CASSPPDRANEKLFF
few,.,TRBV6-5,TRBJ1-1,TGTGCCAGCACCGAAACAGGGTTCGGGACTGAAGCTTTCTTT,CASTETGFGTEAFF
many,TRBD1,TRBV13,TRBJ2-3,TGTGCCAGCAGCTTCCCGGGACAGTATACAGATACGCAGTATTTT,CASSFPGQYTDTQYF
few,.,TRBV6-5,TRBJ1-5,TGTGCCAGCACCCCGGGGTCCTCCAGCAATCAGCCCCAGCATTTT,CASTPGSSSNQPQHF
.,.,TRBV2,TRBJ2-3,TGTGCCAGCAGTGAAGGCTTCACCACAGATACGCAGTATTTT,CASSEGFTTDTQYF